The 8 T cell receptor beta chains listed next were all sequenced from one sample in a study of blood T cell repertoires in COVID-19. The method was immunoSEQ multiplex PCR; TCRdb's version includes in-frame clones alone and lacks a portion of them. The repertoire holds roughly 300,000 clones, with around 83% as singletons. The sample taken for sequencing was peripheral blood. These receptors were collected from a woman aged 45-65 years with acute or convalescent COVID-19.

The rearrangement joins TRBV27 to TRBJ1-1; TRBD1 aligns across 7 bases. The ends lost 7 bases at V and 0 bases at J; junction bases unmatched: 5. Germline V gene data show CDR1 as MNHEY and CDR2 as SMNVEV (reference sequence). This CDR3 is 14 amino acids long. The CDR3, as DNA: TGTGCCAGCAATCACAGGGGACTGAACACTGAAGCTTTCTTT. It specifies CASNHRGLNTEAFF.

J is TRBJ1-1 and V is TRBV10-3; TRBD1 is a possible D gene (6 bases). The CDR3 is made up of 13 amino acids. V was cut by 10 bases and J by 4 bases, with 16 bases left in between. In germline, CDR1 is ENHRY, CDR2 SYGVKD. The CDR3 loop is CATQLQGSTEAFF. The CDR3, as DNA: TGTGCCACTCAACTCCAGGGGAGCACTGAAGCTTTCTTT.

V is TRBV9 and J is TRBJ2-2; D gene ambiguous. Germline CDR1 is SGDLS and CDR2 is YYNGEE. This CDR3 comprises 14 residues. With 2 bases removed from V and 5 bases from J, the gap between germline ends came to 10 bases. CDR3 bases: TGTGCCAGCAGCGTTTATTCGGTAACCGGGGAGCTGTTTTTT. Protein: CASSVYSVTGELFF.

The rearrangement joins TRBV25-1 to TRBJ2-4, with D tentatively TRBD2 (6 bases). Trimming shortened V by 2 bases and J by 6 bases, and 11 bases separated the two germline ends. The germline V gene encodes CDR1 MGHDK and CDR2 SYGVNS. There are 14 residues in the CDR3. The chain's CDR3 is CASSEGGEPNIQYF. DNA of the CDR3: TGTGCCAGCAGTGAAGGAGGGGAACCAAACATTCAGTACTTC.

The V call is TRBV5-1, the J call TRBJ2-1; no definite D call. V was clipped by 0 bases and J by 5 bases, with 9 bases between them. The CDR3 consists of 14 residues. The germline V gene encodes CDR1 SGHRS and CDR2 YFSETQ. The CDR3 nucleotides are TGCGCCAGCAGCTTGGCCACGAGTAACAATGAGCAGTTCTTC. Translating it yields CASSLATSNNEQFF. The full variable domain, in which reference TRBV5-1 and TRBJ2-1 provide the parts outside the CDR3, is KAGVTQTPRYLIKTRGQQVTLSCSPISGHRSVSWYQQTPGQGLQFLFEYFSETQRNKGNFPGRFSGRQFSNSRSEMNVSTLELGDSALYLCASSLATSNNEQFFGPGTRLTVL.

In DNA, the CDR3 is TGTGCCAGCGTCAGGACAGGCGACCCCGGAAGCTCTGGAAACACCATATATTTT. Translating gives CASVRTGDPGSSGNTIYF. The genes are TRBV5-6 and TRBJ1-3; 7 bases match TRBD1. The CDR3 extends over 18 amino acids. V shed 7 bases and J 0 bases; nucleotides not matched to a gene: 16. Germline lookup yields CDR1 SGHDT and CDR2 YYEEEE. The whole variable domain, filled in from reference TRBV5-6 and TRBJ1-3, reads DAGVTQSPTHLIKTRGQQVTLRCSPKSGHDTVSWYQQALGQGPQFIFQYYEEEERQRGNFPDRFSGHQFPNYSSELNVNALLLGDSALYLCASVRTGDPGSSGNTIYFGEGSWLTVV.

V is TRBV12-1 and J is TRBJ1-2; the table's TRBD1 call for D was not verified on the DNA. TRBV12-1 is given as a pseudogene. This CDR3 contains 12 residues. In DNA form, the CDR3 reads TGTGCCAGCAGCCCGACAGGGAACTACAGACGCTTC. Its protein product is CASSPTGNYRRF.

V gene TRBV4-2 combines with J gene TRBJ2-1, with 10 nucleotides matching TRBD2. Germline-derived CDR1 and CDR2 are LGHNA and YNFKEQ. This CDR3 region has 15 residues. J lost 6 bases, V lost 5 bases, and 7 bases had no gene match. CDR3 loop: CASSRTSGGVNEQFF. The CDR3 nucleotides read TGTGCCAGCAGCAGGACTAGCGGTGGGGTCAATGAGCAGTTCTTC.